This T cell receptor (beta chain) emerged from a study of blood T cell repertoires in COVID-19 (dated by TCRdb to about 2020). Concerning the study at large: The collaborator samples originated in the United States, Italy and Spain and spanned the acute and convalescent phases of COVID-19. Where available, HLA class I and class II types were taken from metadata supplied by the sample provider and were not determined by assay-based typing. The repertoires were released in a freely available public database meant as a resource for research on the immune response to SARS-CoV-2. The prospective study material was composed of cDNA or gDNA derived from T cells, B-cell-depleted T cells, or PBMCs. A de-identified subject ID, COVID-19 status, age in years and sex were almost always included in the sample metadata. Samples came from the ongoing ImmuneRACE study (first 160 participants) plus 1,254 subjects from 6 global collaborators. Deeply sampled blood TCRbeta repertoires from subjects exposed to, actively infected with, or recovered from COVID-19 were included in the dataset. Results the study describes overall, beyond this receptor: The quantity of clinical and demographic metadata differed by source and by participant and was supplied without curation.

Enrolling through a virtual design, the prospective study's participants ranged in age from roughly 18 to 100 years and lived across 24 United States geographic areas. In the prospective study, cohorts were assigned on the basis of participant-reported clinical history obtained from a screening survey and a study questionnaire. ImmuneRACE Cohort 3 recovered participants were defined by two consecutive negative NP/OP PCR tests, healthcare professional clearance, or symptom resolution. In the prospective study, mobile phlebotomists collected whole blood, serum and a nasopharyngeal or oropharyngeal swab from each participant. Additional blood draws and questionnaires over an approximately 2-month period could optionally be provided by prospective study participants. Before DNA extraction, blood samples from the prospective study were shipped at room temperature or frozen. The germline V gene sets CDR1 to SGHTA and CDR2 to FQGNSA. The junction carries 8 bases between V and J, which are trimmed by 4 bases and 2 bases respectively. The CDR3 goes from the cysteine to the phenylalanine over 13 residues. The sequence is cut down to CDR3 DNA, 39 bases in frame from base 1.

TCRbeta CDR3 regions were amplified from genomic DNA by means of the immunoSEQ Assay, a bias-controlled multiplex PCR. For the original study's pipeline: The number of nucleated cells in each sample was estimated by amplification of reference gene primers within the assay. Sequence reads were collapsed and filtered to measure the absolute abundance of every unique TCRbeta CDR3 rearrangement. For each sample, productive Simpson clonality was calculated as the square root of Simpson's diversity index over productive rearrangements. The source is immuneACCESS, and TCRdb retained only in-frame sequences with V and J called. Part of the clones is not carried over; for the studies checked, unresolved V genes explain less than half of this, and the remainder is unexplained. V and J calls and clone size are given by that table; D and trimming were obtained from the DNA. This sample comprises roughly 280,000 clones, roughly 90% of them detected only once. Around 3% of the sample is in the top ten clones.

Remarks on this clone: No antigen is known for it. No base quality values were provided; no much bigger clone lies one nucleotide off. Other DNA sequences in the sample encode the same CDR3.

The receptor comes from a woman aged 50 to 60 who had recovered from COVID-19. The chain is made from TRBV7-2 and TRBJ1-1, with a tentative D gene TRBD1 over 5 matching bases. Sequencing used PBMCs or T cells enriched from blood (not recorded which). In nucleotide form, the sequence is TGTGCCAGCAGCTCCCAGGGTAACACTGAAGCTTTCTTT. This codes for CASSSQGNTEAFF.